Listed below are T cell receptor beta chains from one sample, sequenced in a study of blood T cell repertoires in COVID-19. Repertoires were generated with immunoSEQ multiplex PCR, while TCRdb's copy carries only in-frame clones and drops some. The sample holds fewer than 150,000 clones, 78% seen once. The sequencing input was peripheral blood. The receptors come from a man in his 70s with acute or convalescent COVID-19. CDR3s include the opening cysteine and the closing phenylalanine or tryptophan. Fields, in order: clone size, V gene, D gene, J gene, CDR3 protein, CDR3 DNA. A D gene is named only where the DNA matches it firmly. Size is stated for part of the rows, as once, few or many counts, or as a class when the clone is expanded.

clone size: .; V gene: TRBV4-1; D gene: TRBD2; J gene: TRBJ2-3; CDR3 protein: CASSLPSPRLAGPGTQYF; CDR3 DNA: TGCGCCAGCAGCCTACCCTCCCCGAGACTAGCGGGTCCTGGTACGCAGTATTTT
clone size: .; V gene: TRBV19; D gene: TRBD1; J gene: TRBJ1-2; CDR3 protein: CASSQPDRGGYTF; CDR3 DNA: TGTGCCAGTAGCCAACCGGACAGGGGAGGCTACACCTTC
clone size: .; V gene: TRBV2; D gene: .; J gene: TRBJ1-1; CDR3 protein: CASSKDQNTEAFF; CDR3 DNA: TGTGCCAGCAGTAAAGATCAGAACACTGAAGCTTTCTTT
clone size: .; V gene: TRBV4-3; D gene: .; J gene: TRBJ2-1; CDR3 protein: CASSQPQGGEQFF; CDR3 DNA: TGCGCCAGCAGCCAACCCCAGGGGGGCGAGCAGTTCTTC
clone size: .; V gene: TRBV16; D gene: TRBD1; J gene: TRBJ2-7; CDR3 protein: CASSQLRDRGNEQYF; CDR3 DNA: TGTGCCAGCAGCCAGCTCCGGGACAGGGGAAACGAGCAGTACTTC
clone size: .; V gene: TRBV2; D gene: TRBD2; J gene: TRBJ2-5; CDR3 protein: CASSETSATQYF; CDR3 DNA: TGTGCCAGCAGTGAGACTAGCGCCACCCAGTACTTC
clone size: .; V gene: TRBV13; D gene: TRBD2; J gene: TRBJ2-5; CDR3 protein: CASSYIRSIAGLETQYF; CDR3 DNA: TGTGCCAGCAGCTACATCCGGTCAATAGCGGGGTTGGAGACCCAGTACTTC
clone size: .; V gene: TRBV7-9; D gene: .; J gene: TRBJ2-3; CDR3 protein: CASSLRDTTTDTQYF; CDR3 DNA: TGTGCCAGCAGCTTGAGGGACACGACCACAGATACGCAGTATTTT
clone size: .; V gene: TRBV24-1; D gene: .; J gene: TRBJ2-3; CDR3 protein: CATSDQVSSTDTQYF; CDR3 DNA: TGTGCCACCAGTGATCAGGTTTCTAGCACAGATACGCAGTATTTT
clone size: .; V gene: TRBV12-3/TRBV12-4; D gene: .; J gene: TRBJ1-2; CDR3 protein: CASTPGAAYGYTF; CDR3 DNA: TGTGCCAGCACACCAGGGGCGGCCTATGGCTACACCTTC
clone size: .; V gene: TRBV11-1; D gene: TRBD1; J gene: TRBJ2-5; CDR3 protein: CASSLGQGSETQYF; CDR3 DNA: TGTGCCAGCAGCTTGGGACAGGGAAGCGAGACCCAGTACTTC
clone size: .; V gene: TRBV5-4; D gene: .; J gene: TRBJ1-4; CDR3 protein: CASSTRTMEKLFF; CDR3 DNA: TGTGCCAGCAGCACCCGGACAATGGAAAAACTGTTTTTT
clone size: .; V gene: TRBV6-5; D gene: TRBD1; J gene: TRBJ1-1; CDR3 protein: CASIAPTGGASEAFF; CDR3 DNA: TGTGCCAGCATCGCGCCGACAGGGGGCGCATCCGAAGCTTTCTTT
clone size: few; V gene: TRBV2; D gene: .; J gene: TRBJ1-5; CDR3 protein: CASSLQGTLSNQPQHF; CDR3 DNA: TGTGCCAGCAGTTTACAGGGAACCCTTAGCAATCAGCCCCAGCATTTT
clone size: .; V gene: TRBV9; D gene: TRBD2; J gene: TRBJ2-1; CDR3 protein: CASSVGLAGDGSYNEQFF; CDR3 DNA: TGTGCCAGCAGCGTGGGACTAGCGGGGGACGGATCCTACAATGAGCAGTTCTTC
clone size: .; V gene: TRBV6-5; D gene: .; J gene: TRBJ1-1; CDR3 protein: CASSYSRMNTEAFF; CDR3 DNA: TGTGCCAGCAGTTACTCCAGAATGAACACTGAAGCTTTCTTT
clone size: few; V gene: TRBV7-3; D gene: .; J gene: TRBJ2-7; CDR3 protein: CASSLIGGAKGEQYF; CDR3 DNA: TGTGCCAGCAGCTTAATAGGTGGGGCCAAGGGCGAGCAGTACTTC
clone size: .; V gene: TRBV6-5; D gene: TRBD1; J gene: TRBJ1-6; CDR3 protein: CASSYQGGRNSPLHF; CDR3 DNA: TGTGCCAGCAGTTACCAGGGGGGCCGCAATTCACCCCTCCACTTT
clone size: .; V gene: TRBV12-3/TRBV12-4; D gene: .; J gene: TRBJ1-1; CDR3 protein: CASRWGGDTEAFF; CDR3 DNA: TGTGCCAGCAGATGGGGGGGGGACACTGAAGCTTTCTTT
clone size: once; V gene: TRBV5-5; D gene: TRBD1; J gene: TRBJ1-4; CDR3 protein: CASSRQGVGEKLFF; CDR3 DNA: TGTGCCAGCAGCCGCCAGGGGGTCGGAGAAAAACTGTTTTTT
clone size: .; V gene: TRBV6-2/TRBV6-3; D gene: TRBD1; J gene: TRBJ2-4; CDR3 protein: CASSISGGRGNIQYF; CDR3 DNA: TGTGCCAGCAGTATCTCAGGGGGCAGGGGAAACATTCAGTACTTC
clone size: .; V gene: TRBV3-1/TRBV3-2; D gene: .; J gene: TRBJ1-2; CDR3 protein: CASSRLPCNGYTF; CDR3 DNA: TGTGCCAGCAGCCGACTGCCATGCAACGGCTACACCTTC
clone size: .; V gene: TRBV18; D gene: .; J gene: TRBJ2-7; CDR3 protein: CASSPGGRTGSYEQYF; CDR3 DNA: TGTGCCAGCTCACCAGGAGGCCGGACGGGGTCCTACGAGCAGTACTTC
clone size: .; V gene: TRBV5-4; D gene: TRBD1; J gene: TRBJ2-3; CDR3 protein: CASRIGQGYGDTQYF; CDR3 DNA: TGTGCCAGCAGGATAGGACAGGGTTATGGAGATACGCAGTATTTT
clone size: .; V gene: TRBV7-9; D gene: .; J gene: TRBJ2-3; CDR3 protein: CASSLVGVDTQYF; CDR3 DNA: TGTGCCAGCAGCTTAGTAGGGGTAGATACGCAGTATTTT
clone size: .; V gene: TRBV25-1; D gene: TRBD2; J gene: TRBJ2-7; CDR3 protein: CASSPGGYRYEQYF; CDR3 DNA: TGTGCCAGCTCTCCCGGGGGGTACCGCTACGAGCAGTACTTC
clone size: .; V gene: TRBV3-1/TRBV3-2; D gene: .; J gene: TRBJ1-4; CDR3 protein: CASSQDASGLLEKLFF; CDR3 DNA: TGTGCCAGCAGCCAAGACGCTTCCGGACTTTTAGAAAAACTGTTTTTT
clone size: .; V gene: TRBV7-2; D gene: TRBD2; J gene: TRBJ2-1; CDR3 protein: CASSYWGGDNEQFF; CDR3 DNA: TGTGCCAGCAGCTATTGGGGGGGGGACAATGAGCAGTTCTTC
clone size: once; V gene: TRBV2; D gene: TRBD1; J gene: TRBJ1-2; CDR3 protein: CASSEDRGYGYTF; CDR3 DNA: TGTGCCAGCAGCGAGGACAGGGGCTATGGCTACACCTTC
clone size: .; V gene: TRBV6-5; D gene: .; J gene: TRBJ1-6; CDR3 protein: CASSADRLYPPLHF; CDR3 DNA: TGTGCCAGCAGCGCCGACAGGTTGTATCCACCCCTCCACTTT
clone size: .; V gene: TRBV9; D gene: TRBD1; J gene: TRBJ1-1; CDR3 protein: CASSETGVNTEAFF; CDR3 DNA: TGTGCCAGCAGCGAAACAGGGGTCAACACTGAAGCTTTCTTT
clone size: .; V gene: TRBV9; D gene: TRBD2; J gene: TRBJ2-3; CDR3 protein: CASSVVSSGADTQYF; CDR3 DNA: TGTGCCAGCAGCGTAGTTTCCAGCGGGGCTGATACGCAGTATTTT
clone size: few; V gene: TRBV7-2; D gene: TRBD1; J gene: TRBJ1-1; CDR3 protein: CASSLRQGGAEAFF; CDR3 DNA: TGTGCCAGCAGCTTACGACAGGGAGGAGCTGAAGCTTTCTTT
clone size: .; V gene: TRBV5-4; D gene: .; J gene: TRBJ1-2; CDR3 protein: CASSLRRLGLMYGYTF; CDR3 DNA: TGTGCCAGCAGCTTAAGGAGGCTCGGGCTGATGTATGGCTACACCTTC
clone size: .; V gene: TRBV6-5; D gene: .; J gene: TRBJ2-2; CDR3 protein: CASSYSGLPNTGELFF; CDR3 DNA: TGTGCCAGCAGTTACTCTGGACTACCGAACACCGGGGAGCTGTTTTTT
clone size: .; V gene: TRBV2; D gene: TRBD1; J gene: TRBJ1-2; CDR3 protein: CASNTGQGLGGYTF; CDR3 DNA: TGTGCCAGCAACACGGGACAGGGACTTGGTGGCTACACCTTC
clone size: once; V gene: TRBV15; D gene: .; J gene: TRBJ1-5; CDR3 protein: CATSRDLTTGTVSNQPQHF; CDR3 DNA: TGTGCCACCAGCAGAGATCTGACTACAGGGACGGTTAGCAATCAGCCCCAGCATTTT
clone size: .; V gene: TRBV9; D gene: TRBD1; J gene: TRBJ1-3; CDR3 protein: CASSSHRGLSGNTIYF; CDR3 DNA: TGTGCCAGCAGCTCTCACAGGGGACTCTCTGGAAACACCATATATTTT
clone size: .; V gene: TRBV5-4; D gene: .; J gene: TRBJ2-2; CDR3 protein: CASSSRGAITGELFF; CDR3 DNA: TGTGCCAGCAGTAGTCGGGGGGCCATCACCGGGGAGCTGTTTTTT